The 28 T cell receptor beta chains in this list originate from one sample, sequenced in a study of blood T cell repertoires in COVID-19. The protocol was immunoSEQ multiplex PCR, while the TCRdb copy is restricted to in-frame clones and leaves out a portion. The profile covers approximately 120,000 clones, with around 76% appearing a single time and 11% taken by the ten largest. The specimen was peripheral blood. Source of these receptors: a human donor in a cohort sampled during active COVID-19.

The rearrangement links TRBV27 to TRBJ1-3; 10 positions agree with TRBD1. The germline V gene has CDR1 MNHEY and CDR2 SMNVEV (reference sequence). This CDR3 is built from 16 residues. With 2 bases clipped from V and 2 bases from J, the junction kept 3 bases outside the gene matches. CDR3 bases: TGTGCCAGCAGTTTAAGGGGGACAGGGGCTGGAAACACCATATATTTT. As protein: CASSLRGTGAGNTIYF.

This chain uses TRBV10-1 with TRBJ2-1; TRBD1 aligns across 7 bases. CDR3 size: 16 residues. The V gene's germline CDR1 is WNHNN and CDR2 SYGVQD (reference sequence). With V trimmed by 2 bases and J by 2 bases, 6 bases remained unmatched. The CDR3 sequence: CASSEITGAAYNEQFF. The DNA for the CDR3 is TGCGCCAGCAGTGAGATTACAGGGGCAGCCTACAATGAGCAGTTCTTC.

This chain joins TRBV3-1 (or the pseudogene TRBV3-2) and TRBJ1-6; D gene uncertain. Trimming cost V 4 bases and J 4 bases, with 17 bases left between them. The CDR3 totals 17 residues. Per the germline V gene, CDR1 is LGHDT and CDR2 is YNNKEL (reference sequence). The CDR3 DNA reads as TGTGCCAGCAGCCCAGCCCCAAGTCCGGGTTATAATTCACCCCTCCACTTT. It yields the protein CASSPAPSPGYNSPLHF.

The chain employs TRBV6-5 and TRBJ2-3; D might be TRBD1 (6 bases). The CDR3 spans 13 residues. The V gene lost 6 bases and the J gene lost 4 bases, with 11 bases spanning the gap. Germline V lookup: CDR1 MNHEY, CDR2 SVGAGI. The CDR3 here is CASRKQGADTQYF. The CDR3 region has the DNA TGTGCCAGCAGAAAACAGGGCGCAGATACGCAGTATTTT.

V usage is TRBV24-1 and J usage is TRBJ2-3; TRBD2 aligns across 10 bases. Germline V gene lookup returns CDR1 KGHDR and CDR2 SFDVKD. CDR3 length: 16 amino acids. Trimming cost V 2 bases and J 6 bases; bases outside gene matches: 7. The CDR3 loop reads CATSDWKRGGKDTQYF. The CDR3 DNA is TGTGCCACCAGTGATTGGAAGCGGGGGGGCAAGGATACGCAGTATTTT.

The chain recombines TRBV7-6 with TRBJ2-7; 10 nucleotides match TRBD2. Looked up from germline, CDR1 is SGHVS and CDR2 is FNYEAQ. Unmatched junction bases numbered 5, after V lost 2 bases and J lost 4 bases. CDR3 length equals 15 residues. The CDR3 DNA reads as TGTGCCAGCAGCTTACTAGCGGGGGACCAATACGAGCAGTACTTC. Its translation: CASSLLAGDQYEQYF.

The chain joins TRBV28 to TRBJ2-7, with 7 bases fitting TRBD1. This CDR3 spans 17 amino acids. Germline assignment: CDR1 MDHEN and CDR2 SYDVKM. After removal of 8 bases from V and 0 bases from J, the junction contained 16 bases not matched to a gene. CDR3 region: CASPPDRSRLGSYEQYF. Here the CDR3 DNA reads TGTGCCAGCCCCCCGGACAGGAGTCGGTTGGGCTCCTACGAGCAGTACTTC.

This clone was counted between two and nine times. This CDR3 reads CASSQAGSSWYEQYF. CDR3 DNA: TGTGCCAGCAGTCAGGCAGGGTCTTCTTGGTACGAGCAGTACTTC. V is TRBV28 and J is TRBJ2-7; D is possibly TRBD1 (5 bases). Trimming removed 5 bases from V and 4 bases from J, with 18 bases in between. CDR1 is MDHEN and CDR2 is SYDVKM in the germline V gene. The CDR3 is 15 amino acids.

V usage is TRBV5-5 and J usage is TRBJ1-6; 8 nucleotides line up with TRBD1. Germline V gene lookup returns CDR1 SGHKS and CDR2 YYEKEE (reference sequence). The ends lost 2 bases at V and 7 bases at J; junction bases unmatched: 5. The CDR3 contains 15 residues. The CDR3 coding sequence is TGTGCCAGCAGCTTCGACAGGGGCAGGAATTCACCCCTCCACTTT. It encodes CASSFDRGRNSPLHF.

The chain recombines TRBV2 with TRBJ2-1; 7 nucleotides match TRBD2. The CDR3 consists of 16 residues. Germline CDR1 and CDR2: SNHLY and FYNNEI. Trimming took 1 base from V and 7 from J; bases not matched to a gene: 10. The CDR3 region is CASSEGRGGEVNEQFF. CDR3 sequence (DNA): TGTGCCAGCAGTGAAGGGCGCGGGGGTGAGGTAAATGAGCAGTTCTTC. Full variable domain (missing parts from reference TRBV2 and TRBJ2-1): EPEVTQTPSHQVTQMGQEVILRCVPISNHLYFYWYRQILGQKVEFLVSFYNNEISEKSEIFDDQFSVERPDGSNFTLKIRSTKLEDSAMYFCASSEGRGGEVNEQFFGPGTRLTVL.

J is TRBJ1-2 and V is TRBV19, with TRBD1 as a possible D gene (5 bases). The CDR3 length is 13 residues. Germline V gives CDR1 LNHDA, CDR2 SQIVND (reference sequence). Trimming left V 10 bases short and J 3 bases short, with 15 bases between. CDR3 DNA: TGTGCCACCCGCAGGGTTCTTGACTATGGCTACACCTTC. Protein: CATRRVLDYGYTF.

This chain joins TRBV27 and TRBJ2-3; perhaps TRBD1 as D (6 bases). V lost 4 bases and J 1 base, leaving 12 bases between the germline ends. The CDR3 totals 15 residues. The germline gives CDR1 MNHEY, CDR2 SMNVEV (reference sequence). The CDR3 is CASSSRQVGTDTQYF. The CDR3 DNA is TGTGCCAGCAGTTCCCGACAGGTCGGCACAGATACGCAGTATTTT.

As regards this clone: This sample also contains other DNA sequences that code for the same CDR3. V gene TRBV7-3 combines with J gene TRBJ2-3; 11 bases agree with TRBD1. Germline V gene lookup returns CDR1 SGHTA and CDR2 FQGTGA. The CDR3 extends over 15 amino acids. The junction had 1 base not matched to a gene; V was cut back by 3 bases and J by 2 bases. As DNA, the CDR3 is TGTGCCAGCAGCTTGGACAGGGGGCACACAGATACGCAGTATTTT. It codes for CASSLDRGHTDTQYF. Looking up the rest from reference TRBV7-3 and TRBJ2-3 gives the full variable domain: GAGVSQTPSNKVTEKGKYVELRCDPISGHTALYWYRQSLGQGPEFLIYFQGTGAADDSGLPNDRFFAVRPEGSVSTLKIQRTERGDSAVYLCASSLDRGHTDTQYFGPGTRLTVL.

The rearrangement links TRBV5-6 to TRBJ2-4; 7 bases are a match to TRBD2. Losses at the gene ends were 1 base for V and 7 bases for J; bases not matched to a gene: 8. This CDR3 contains 15 residues. The germline CDR1 and CDR2 sequences are SGHDT and YYEEEE. This CDR3 reads CASSLPSGGPNIQYF. CDR3 DNA sequence: TGTGCCAGCAGCTTGCCCTCGGGGGGACCTAACATTCAGTACTTC.

The genes are TRBV25-1 and TRBJ2-7, with 10 bases aligning to TRBD2. Trimming cost V 2 bases and J 0 bases; bases outside gene matches: 10. Germline loops: CDR1 MGHDK, CDR2 SYGVNS. The CDR3 has 18 residues. The CDR3 here is CASSEQTSGPYSSYEQYF. For the CDR3, the DNA is TGTGCCAGCAGTGAACAGACTAGCGGGCCCTATAGCTCCTACGAGCAGTACTTC.

CDR3 region: CASSPTDRGDYGYTF. The DNA of the CDR3 is TGTGCCAGCTCACCAACTGACAGGGGCGACTATGGCTACACCTTC. This sequence joins TRBV18 and TRBJ1-2; 8 positions match TRBD1. Germline CDR1 KGHSH, CDR2 LQKENI. This CDR3 contains 15 residues. The V segment lost 2 bases and the J segment 3 bases; nucleotides outside the gene matches: 5.

This chain joins TRBV7-3 and TRBJ2-1; 10 bases agree with TRBD2. CDR1 SGHTA and CDR2 FQGTGA come from the germline V gene. After removal of 4 bases from V and 6 bases from J, the junction contained 6 bases not matched to a gene. CDR3 length: 15 residues. CDR3 residues: CASSSGLAAPNEQFF. The CDR3 nucleotides are TGTGCCAGCAGCTCCGGACTAGCGGCCCCCAATGAGCAGTTCTTC.

CDR3 bases: TGCAGCGGTTTACAGGGGGCGCCGGTGGGGGCCAACGTCCTGACTTTC. Translation gives CSGLQGAPVGANVLTF. The chain couples TRBV29-1 to TRBJ2-6; TRBD1 matches 9 bases. With 7 bases clipped from V and 4 bases from J, the junction kept 11 bases outside the gene matches. The CDR3 consists of 16 residues. Germline V CDR1 and CDR2: SQVTM, ANQGSEA. The full variable domain, its missing parts supplied by reference TRBV29-1 and TRBJ2-6, is SAVISQKPSRDICQRGTSLTIQCQVDSQVTMMFWYRQQPGQSLTLIATANQGSEATYESGFVIDKFPISRPNLTFSTLTVSNMSPEDSSIYLCSGLQGAPVGANVLTFGAGSRLTVL.

The V gene is TRBV14, the J gene TRBJ2-7; 8 bases map to TRBD1. Germline CDR1 SGHDN, CDR2 FVKESK. Trimming at V came to 4 bases and at J to 3 bases, leaving 2 bases not matched to a gene. The CDR3 has 13 residues. CDR3 amino acids: CASSRGTGYEQYF. The CDR3 DNA follows: TGTGCCAGCAGCCGTGGGACAGGCTACGAGCAGTACTTC.

This clone was detected only once. The chain recombines TRBV2 with TRBJ2-7; D possibly corresponds to TRBD2 (5 bases). This CDR3 has 13 residues. V lost 8 bases and J lost 2, with 13 bases in between. The germline gives CDR1 SNHLY, CDR2 FYNNEI. The CDR3 nucleotides are TGTGCCAGCCGTCCGGCGGGTACCTACGAGCAGTACTTC. It is translated as CASRPAGTYEQYF.

This chain uses TRBV19 with TRBJ1-2, with D maybe TRBD1 (5 bases). The CDR3 contains 15 residues. V lost 9 bases and J 6 bases, leaving 23 bases between the germline ends. The germline CDR1 and CDR2 sequences are LNHDA and SQIVND (reference sequence). Here the CDR3 reads CASGGRTVQIHGYTF. CDR3 nucleotide sequence: TGTGCCAGCGGGGGTCGGACCGTTCAGATCCATGGCTACACCTTC.

This chain links TRBV6-1 with TRBJ2-3; the D gene is possibly TRBD1 (5 bases). The CDR3 totals 14 residues. The V end lost 0 bases, the J end lost 5 bases, and 9 bases lay between the germline ends. In germline, CDR1 is MNHNS, CDR2 SASEGT. The CDR3 DNA follows: TGTGCCAGCAGTGAAGCGAGCAGGGTAGATACGCAGTATTTT. Encoded protein: CASSEASRVDTQYF.

The chain has TRBV5-1 and TRBJ2-1, with D possibly being TRBD2 (6 bases). Germline CDR1 and CDR2: SGHRS and YFSETQ. Trimming removed 0 bases at V and 3 bases at J, with 13 bases between. This CDR3 comprises 16 residues. The CDR3 bases are TGCGCCAGCAGCTTGGCTGGCAGGGAGGACTACAATGAGCAGTTCTTC. This sequence encodes CASSLAGREDYNEQFF.

V is TRBV3-1 (or the pseudogene TRBV3-2) and J is TRBJ1-2, with D possibly being TRBD1 (6 bases). With 4 bases removed from V and 2 bases from J, the gap between germline ends came to 8 bases. The CDR3 is 13 residues long. From germline, CDR1 is LGHDT and CDR2 YNNKEL (reference sequence). The CDR3 reads CASSLGQNYGYTF. DNA of the CDR3: TGTGCCAGCAGCCTTGGACAGAACTATGGCTACACCTTC.

The rearrangement joins TRBV11-2 to TRBJ2-7; TRBD1 is a possible D gene (6 bases). Trimming removed 5 bases from V and 1 base from J, with 18 bases in between. Germline lookup yields CDR1 SGHAT and CDR2 FQNNGV. CDR3 length: 16 residues. The CDR3 loop reads CASSTRVAGESYEQYF. Written as DNA, the CDR3 is TGTGCCAGCAGCACCCGTGTGGCAGGGGAGTCCTACGAGCAGTACTTC.

CDR3 sequence reads: CASSLESPTPAFF. DNA of the CDR3: TGTGCCAGCAGCTTGGAATCCCCGACTCCCGCTTTCTTT. This rearrangement joins TRBV5-5 to TRBJ1-1, with no clear D. The germline V gene has CDR1 SGHKS and CDR2 YYEKEE (reference sequence). V gave up 0 bases and J gave up 11 bases, with 14 bases separating them. This CDR3 has 13 amino acids.

The chain carries TRBV5-6 and TRBJ2-6, with 8 bases lining up with TRBD1. There are 18 residues in the CDR3. Losses at the gene ends were 2 bases for V and 0 bases for J; bases not matched to a gene: 7. Germline V gene sequence: CDR1 SGHDT, CDR2 YYEEEE. CDR3 in amino acids: CASSFGQGILSGANVLTF. The CDR3 DNA is TGTGCCAGCAGCTTCGGACAGGGAATCCTCTCTGGGGCCAACGTCCTGACTTTC.

This chain connects TRBV5-1 to TRBJ2-5, with TRBD1 matching 10 bases. This CDR3 spans 15 amino acids. Germline V gene lookup returns CDR1 SGHRS and CDR2 YFSETQ. Trimming took 4 bases from V and 4 from J; bases not matched to a gene: 7. The CDR3 spells CASSTGQGGRETQYF. In nucleotides, the CDR3 is TGCGCCAGCAGCACCGGACAGGGGGGCAGAGAGACCCAGTACTTC.